A single sample is the source of the 31 T cell receptor beta chains below, sequenced in a study of OX40 agonist ivuxolimab in advanced cancers. Data came from immunoSEQ multiplex PCR; TCRdb stores just in-frame clones and leaves some out. This sample carries tens of thousands of clones, around nine tenths of them seen once, and the ten largest clones take around 0.4%. Specimen: CD4+ or CD8+ T cells sorted from blood, collected in a trial of the OX40 agonist ivuxolimab. Receptors originate from an adult with an advanced solid tumor such as melanoma, head and neck, liver or kidney cancer.

The chain is built from TRBV10-3 and TRBJ2-6; D ambiguous. Germline assignment: CDR1 ENHRY and CDR2 SYGVKD. The CDR3 totals 16 residues. The V and J ends lost 5 bases and 0 bases respectively, with 11 bases between them. CDR3 nucleotides: TGTGCCATCAGTCCGGGCGTAGCCTCTGGGGCCAACGTCCTGACTTTC. Translated: CAISPGVASGANVLTF.

This chain uses TRBV5-4 with TRBJ2-1; D possibly matches TRBD1 or TRBD2 (5 bases each). The ends were cut back, 0 bases at V and 9 bases at J, with 16 bases in the middle. The CDR3 has 15 residues. CDR1 SGHNT and CDR2 YYREEE come from the germline V gene (reference sequence). The CDR3 bases are TGTGCCAGCAGCTTGGCAACGGGGCGCTTCGGTGAGCAGTTCTTC. Translated: CASSLATGRFGEQFF.

The chain uses TRBV29-1 and TRBJ1-1; no clear D. The CDR3 totals 12 residues. Germline V lookup: CDR1 SQVTM, CDR2 ANQGSEA. Trimming removed 3 bases at V and 6 bases at J, with 11 bases between. CDR3 loop: CSVDMGLPEAFF. For the CDR3, the DNA is TGCAGCGTTGATATGGGTTTGCCTGAAGCTTTCTTT.

The genes are TRBV5-4 and TRBJ1-1, with D unclear. The CDR3 covers 15 residues. Trimming pared 1 base from V and 2 bases from J, leaving 12 bases between. Per the germline V gene, CDR1 is SGHNT and CDR2 is YYREEE (reference sequence). In nucleotides, the CDR3 is TGTGCCAGCAGCTTGTTAGGAGGGAAAAACACTGAAGCTTTCTTT. It is translated as CASSLLGGKNTEAFF.

In DNA, the CDR3 is TGCGCCAGCAGCCCTTCAGCGGGAGTACCCGACGAGCAGTACTTC. Its translation: CASSPSAGVPDEQYF. V and J are TRBV5-1 and TRBJ2-7; 8 bases match TRBD2. Germline trimming cut 4 bases from V and 5 bases from J; bases unmatched to any gene: 11. This CDR3 has 15 residues. Germline CDR1 and CDR2: SGHRS and YFSETQ.

V gene TRBV7-9 combines with J gene TRBJ1-1; maybe TRBD1 (5 bases). V was cut by 2 bases and J by 1 base, with 11 bases left in between. The CDR3 is 15 residues long. Germline assignment: CDR1 SEHNR and CDR2 FQNEAQ (reference sequence). The CDR3 spells CASSLNPTANTEAFF. DNA of the CDR3: TGTGCCAGCAGCTTAAACCCGACAGCGAACACTGAAGCTTTCTTT.

The rearrangement links TRBV6-5 to TRBJ1-6, with D possibly being TRBD1 (6 bases). In germline, CDR1 is MNHEY, CDR2 SVGAGI. Trimming removed 2 bases at V and 15 bases at J, with 20 bases between. This CDR3 has 15 amino acids. CDR3 protein: CASSYGQNGRSGLHF. In nucleotides, the CDR3 is TGTGCCAGCAGTTACGGACAGAATGGACGGTCGGGCCTCCACTTT.

The chain combines TRBV4-2 with TRBJ2-3, with 9 bases matching TRBD2. Germline CDR1 is LGHNA and CDR2 is YNFKEQ. The length of the CDR3 is 19 residues. Unmatched junction bases numbered 16, after V lost 1 base and J lost 5 bases. CDR3 protein: CASSQVVAGVAGAKDTQYF. The CDR3 DNA reads as TGTGCCAGCAGCCAAGTTGTTGCAGGTGTAGCGGGAGCGAAAGATACGCAGTATTTT.

This sequence joins TRBV5-1 and TRBJ2-2; 7 bases are shared with TRBD1. The CDR3 runs 15 residues. V gave up 4 bases and J gave up 5 bases; unmatched junction bases: 8. Germline V gene data show CDR1 as SGHRS and CDR2 as YFSETQ. The CDR3 nucleotides are TGCGCCAGCAGCCCCGGACAGGCGGAGACCGGGGAGCTGTTTTTT. This gives the protein CASSPGQAETGELFF.

This sequence joins TRBV12-5 and TRBJ2-7, with D possibly being TRBD1 (6 bases). CDR3 length equals 14 residues. V was trimmed by 1 base and J by 1 base, leaving 8 bases between them. The germline gives CDR1 LGHNT, CDR2 FRNRAP. The CDR3 region is CASGLAQGSYEQYF. The CDR3, as DNA: TGTGCTAGTGGTTTGGCGCAGGGGTCCTACGAGCAGTACTTC.

The rearrangement uses TRBV7-6 and TRBJ2-6, with D hard to call. This CDR3 is 13 amino acids long. Germline CDR1 reads SGHVS; CDR2 reads FNYEAQ. V was trimmed by 0 bases and J by 3 bases, leaving 0 bases between them. CDR3 in amino acids: CASSLAGANVLTF. In DNA form, the CDR3 reads TGTGCCAGCAGCTTAGCTGGGGCCAACGTCCTGACTTTC. Using reference TRBV7-6 and TRBJ2-6 for the parts outside the CDR3, the full variable domain is GAGVSQSPRYKVTKRGQDVALRCDPISGHVSLYWYRQALGQGPEFLTYFNYEAQQDKSGLPNDRFSAERPEGSISTLTIQRTEQRDSAMYRCASSLAGANVLTFGAGSRLTVL.

V is TRBV6-1 and J is TRBJ2-3; TRBD2 agrees at 7 bases. Germline V lookup: CDR1 MNHNS, CDR2 SASEGT. The CDR3 covers 15 residues. Trimming cost V 8 bases and J 3 bases; bases outside gene matches: 11. This chain's CDR3 is CASQSGGSNTDTQYF. The DNA for the CDR3 is TGTGCCAGCCAATCCGGCGGGAGTAATACAGATACGCAGTATTTT.

The genes are TRBV14 and TRBJ1-5, with TRBD1 identical over 9 bases. V trimming: 4 bases; J trimming: 1 base; junction bases outside the gene matches: 2. There are 15 residues in the CDR3. Per the germline V gene, CDR1 is SGHDN and CDR2 is FVKESK. The CDR3 region has the DNA TGTGCCAGCAGCCGAGGACAGGGGAGCAATCAGCCCCAGCATTTT. It is translated as CASSRGQGSNQPQHF.

The gene calls are TRBV18 and TRBJ1-1; the D gene is possibly TRBD1 (5 bases). Trimming took 2 bases from V and 3 from J, leaving 22 bases between them. This CDR3 region has 18 residues. Per the germline V gene, CDR1 is KGHSH and CDR2 is LQKENI. The CDR3 DNA reads as TGTGCCAGCTCACCAAGGGGTGGAGGAGCCCATGAATACACTGAAGCTTTCTTT. This sequence encodes CASSPRGGGAHEYTEAFF.

In the case of this clone: Other DNA sequences in the same sample also yield this CDR3. J is TRBJ1-2 and V is TRBV9; possible D gene TRBD1, 6 bases. From germline, CDR1 is SGDLS and CDR2 YYNGEE. Trimming took off 4 bases at V and 4 bases at J, with 11 bases between the two ends. The CDR3 runs 13 residues. The CDR3 DNA follows: TGTGCCAGCAGCAGGGACACAGGCTATGGCTACACCTTC. Translation gives CASSRDTGYGYTF. The full variable domain, with the rest looked up from reference TRBV9 and TRBJ1-2, is DSGVTQTPKHLITATGQRVTLRCSPRSGDLSVYWYQQSLDQGLQFLIQYYNGEERAKGNILERFSAQQFPDLHSELNLSSLELGDSALYFCASSRDTGYGYTFGSGTRLTVV.

The chain carries TRBV5-1 and TRBJ1-6; possible D gene TRBD1, 5 bases. The CDR3 totals 16 residues. V shed 4 bases and J shed 6 bases, with 17 bases lying between them. Germline V gene data show CDR1 as SGHRS and CDR2 as YFSETQ. The CDR3 sequence: CASSRAPGTANSPLHF. Written as DNA, the CDR3 is TGCGCCAGCAGCCGAGCTCCCGGGACTGCTAATTCACCCCTCCACTTT. Full variable domain (outside the CDR3, taken from reference TRBV5-1 and TRBJ1-6): KAGVTQTPRYLIKTRGQQVTLSCSPISGHRSVSWYQQTPGQGLQFLFEYFSETQRNKGNFPGRFSGRQFSNSRSEMNVSTLELGDSALYLCASSRAPGTANSPLHFGNGTRLTVT.

The V call is TRBV5-6, the J call TRBJ2-7; 15 bases align to TRBD2. Trimming at V came to 0 bases and at J to 4 bases, leaving 5 bases not matched to a gene. The germline V gene encodes CDR1 SGHDT and CDR2 YYEEEE. This CDR3 has 17 residues. CDR3 DNA sequence: TGTGCCAGCAGCTTGGGGGAGGGACTAGCGGGAGGATACGAGCAGTACTTC. It translates to CASSLGEGLAGGYEQYF.

This sequence joins TRBV7-2 and TRBJ1-1, with 11 positions matching TRBD1. Germline-derived CDR1 and CDR2 are SGHTA and FQGNSA. The CDR3 is 16 amino acids. The junction had 8 bases not matched to a gene; V was cut back by 2 bases and J by 6 bases. The CDR3 protein is CASSLQGQGGRAEAFF. The CDR3, as DNA: TGTGCCAGCAGCTTACAGGGACAGGGGGGAAGGGCTGAAGCTTTCTTT. Combining the CDR3 with reference TRBV7-2 and TRBJ1-1 gives the whole variable domain GAGVSQSPSNKVTEKGKDVELRCDPISGHTALYWYRQSLGQGLEFLIYFQGNSAPDKSGLPSDRFSAERTGGSVSTLTIQRTQQEDSAVYLCASSLQGQGGRAEAFFGQGTRLTVV.

Only one count was recorded for this clone. The chain links TRBV29-1 to TRBJ2-7; tentatively, D is TRBD2 (5 bases). CDR1 is SQVTM, CDR2 ANQGSEA, per germline. This CDR3 is 11 amino acids long. V shed 0 bases and J shed 9 bases, with 9 bases lying between them. CDR3 protein: CSVEDRGGQYF. Here the CDR3 DNA reads TGCAGCGTTGAAGATCGGGGTGGGCAGTACTTC.

The chain links TRBV5-1 to TRBJ2-7, with 7 bases matching TRBD2. The CDR3 is made up of 14 amino acids. Unmatched junction bases numbered 3, after V lost 3 bases and J lost 0 bases. Per germline, CDR1 SGHRS and CDR2 YFSETQ. The CDR3 reads CASSSGGSSYEQYF. CDR3 DNA: TGCGCCAGCAGCTCTGGCGGGAGCTCCTACGAGCAGTACTTC.

The J gene is TRBJ2-5, the V gene TRBV19, with D perhaps TRBD2 (6 bases). The V gene lost 3 bases and the J gene lost 1 base, with 12 bases spanning the gap. The germline gives CDR1 LNHDA, CDR2 SQIVND (reference sequence). The CDR3 extends over 15 amino acids. The CDR3 coding sequence is TGTGCCAGTAGTATCTCCGGCGGGGTCCAAGAGACCCAGTACTTC. It encodes CASSISGGVQETQYF.

In this sample, this clone turned up a few times. This chain joins TRBV7-9 and TRBJ1-5, with D perhaps TRBD1 (6 bases). Germline CDR1 SEHNR, CDR2 FQNEAQ (reference sequence). The CDR3 has 14 amino acids. V dropped 3 bases and J dropped 7 bases, with 13 bases sitting between them. This CDR3 reads CASSLNDRFQPQHF. As DNA, the CDR3 is TGTGCCAGCAGCTTGAACGACAGGTTCCAGCCCCAGCATTTT. Complete variable domain (other parts from reference TRBV7-9 and TRBJ1-5): DTGVSQNPRHKITKRGQNVTFRCDPISEHNRLYWYRQTLGQGPEFLTYFQNEAQLEKSRLLSDRFSAERPKGSFSTLEIQRTEQGDSAMYLCASSLNDRFQPQHFGDGTRLSIL.

The chain employs TRBV5-1 and TRBJ2-1; D gene unclear. CDR1 is SGHRS and CDR2 is YFSETQ in the germline V gene. Trimming took 0 bases from V and 0 from J, leaving 13 bases between them. The CDR3 spans 17 residues. The CDR3 DNA reads as TGCGCCAGCAGCTTGGACGCCCCGACGAGCTCCTACAATGAGCAGTTCTTC. Protein sequence: CASSLDAPTSSYNEQFF.

This chain links TRBV19 with TRBJ2-7; D is undetermined. Looked up from germline, CDR1 is LNHDA and CDR2 is SQIVND (reference sequence). The CDR3 totals 14 residues. The V and J ends lost 5 bases and 3 bases respectively, with 14 bases between them. The CDR3 sequence: CASSPRDGIYEQYF. The CDR3 DNA reads as TGTGCCAGTAGTCCGAGAGATGGTATCTACGAGCAGTACTTC.

V gene TRBV19 combines with J gene TRBJ2-5, with 8 bases that match TRBD2. Germline values: CDR1 LNHDA, CDR2 SQIVND (reference sequence). This CDR3 region has 17 residues. Losses at the gene ends were 2 bases for V and 4 bases for J; bases not matched to a gene: 12. This chain's CDR3 is CASSIMVGLAMLETQYF. The CDR3 region has the DNA TGTGCCAGTAGTATAATGGTTGGACTAGCAATGCTAGAGACCCAGTACTTC.

V and J are TRBV18 and TRBJ1-2; 9 positions match TRBD1. V shed 0 bases, J shed 2 bases, and the junction held 1 base outside the gene matches. The CDR3 runs to 15 residues. Germline V gene data show CDR1 as KGHSH and CDR2 as LQKENI. CDR3 sequence: CASSPPGQGNYGYTF. As DNA, the CDR3 is TGTGCCAGCTCACCACCCGGACAGGGGAACTATGGCTACACCTTC.

This clone was found once. CDR3 DNA sequence: TGCAGCGACGGGACGGGAAACTATGGCTACACCTTC. It translates to CSDGTGNYGYTF. The chain employs TRBV29-1 and TRBJ1-2, with TRBD1 as a possible D gene (5 bases). This CDR3 contains 12 residues. Germline V lookup: CDR1 SQVTM, CDR2 ANQGSEA. Trimming removed 7 bases at V and 2 bases at J, with 11 bases between.

The V call is TRBV6-4, the J call TRBJ1-1; D perhaps matches TRBD1 (5 bases). The CDR3 is 13 residues long. Trimming shortened V by 6 bases and J by 1 base, and 9 bases separated the two germline ends. Per germline, CDR1 MRHNA and CDR2 SNTAGT. Written as DNA, the CDR3 is TGTGCCAGCAGCGAACAGGCGAACACTGAAGCTTTCTTT. Translating gives CASSEQANTEAFF.

This rearrangement joins TRBV19 to TRBJ1-2; D remains unclear. Germline CDR1 is LNHDA and CDR2 is SQIVND (reference sequence). This CDR3 region has 13 residues. V was pared by 5 bases and J by 4 bases, with 11 bases between. The CDR3 DNA sequence: TGTGCCAGTAGTTTTCAGGCCAGCTATGGCTACACCTTC. Its translation is CASSFQASYGYTF.

A few counts support this clone. This rearrangement joins TRBV28 to TRBJ1-1; D not resolved. Germline V gives CDR1 MDHEN, CDR2 SYDVKM. The CDR3 sequence is 13 residues long. Trimming took 5 bases from V and 1 from J, leaving 8 bases between them. CDR3 sequence (DNA): TGTGCCAGCAGTCCCATTAAGAACACTGAAGCTTTCTTT. Its translation is CASSPIKNTEAFF.

The chain has TRBV7-9 and TRBJ1-5; D call uncertain. Per germline, CDR1 SEHNR and CDR2 FQNEAQ (reference sequence). The CDR3 length is 12 residues. With 4 bases removed from V and 7 bases from J, the gap between germline ends came to 8 bases. CDR3 bases: TGTGCCAGCAGCTCTCAGTTACAGCCCCAGCATTTT. It specifies CASSSQLQPQHF.